Below, 11 T cell receptor beta chains from the same sample are listed, as sequenced in a study of beta chain features in type 1 diabetes. Study-level points and caveats: Among all four CD4+ subsets, Type 1 diabetes patients had TCRB CDR3s that were moderately but significantly shorter.

Their antigen targets remain unknown. What was sequenced were expressed TCRB transcripts, since all of the isolated RNA had been reverse transcribed. Sequencing used immunoSEQ multiplex PCR; TCRdb keeps in-frame clones, though not all of them. This table holds more than 300,000 clones, roughly 9% found once. Input material: central memory CD4+ T cells from blood. The source of these receptors is a man aged 25-45 years with type 1 diabetes.

This chain uses TRBV5-5 with TRBJ2-5, with D unresolved. The CDR3 is 13 amino acids. Trimming took off 0 bases at V and 5 bases at J, with 8 bases between the two ends. Germline V gene data show CDR1 as SGHKS and CDR2 as YYEKEE (reference sequence). DNA for the CDR3: TGTGCCAGCAGCTTGGAGGGCCTCGAGACCCAGTACTTC. This gives the protein CASSLEGLETQYF.

The chain carries TRBV18 and TRBJ1-1; D uncertain. Trimming took 3 bases from V and 6 from J, leaving 11 bases between them. CDR3 length: 13 amino acids. Germline V gene data show CDR1 as KGHSH and CDR2 as LQKENI. CDR3 nucleotide sequence: TGTGCCAGCTCACCCGTGAGGGCTGCTGAAGCTTTCTTT. Its protein is CASSPVRAAEAFF.

The chain combines TRBV30 with TRBJ1-4, with TRBD1 matching over 8 bases. Per the germline V gene, CDR1 is GTSNPN and CDR2 is SVGIG (reference sequence). The CDR3 length is 15 residues. After removal of 1 base from V and 7 bases from J, the junction contained 8 bases not matched to a gene. CDR3: CAWSGTGMVGEKLFF. The CDR3 DNA is TGTGCCTGGAGTGGGACAGGGATGGTTGGTGAAAAACTGTTTTTT.

The J gene is TRBJ2-1, the V gene TRBV29-1; D gene ambiguous. Germline-derived CDR1 and CDR2 are SQVTM and ANQGSEA. V lost 3 bases and J lost 4, with 4 bases in between. The CDR3 consists of 11 residues. In DNA, the CDR3 is TGCAGCGTTGAGTTGTACAATGAGCAGTTCTTC. Encoded protein: CSVELYNEQFF.

This clone has a handful of counts. CDR3 in DNA: TGTGCCAGCAGTGTTCAAGGACAGCTCTCCTACGAGCAGTACTTC. Its translation is CASSVQGQLSYEQYF. The chain joins TRBV2 to TRBJ2-7; possible D gene TRBD1, 6 bases. The CDR3 has 15 residues. V was pared by 4 bases and J by 0 bases, with 13 bases between. The germline gives CDR1 SNHLY, CDR2 FYNNEI.

The CDR3 spells CATSRDHAQVGYTF. CDR3 sequence (DNA): TGTGCCACCAGCAGAGACCACGCTCAGGTTGGCTACACCTTC. The rearrangement joins TRBV15 to TRBJ1-2; D not certain. Germline values: CDR1 LNHNV, CDR2 YYDKDF (reference sequence). With 0 bases removed from V and 7 bases from J, the gap between germline ends came to 12 bases. The CDR3 totals 14 residues.

The chain has TRBV25-1 and TRBJ2-1; TRBD2 might be the D (6 bases). This CDR3 is built from 15 residues. Trimming took off 0 bases at V and 9 bases at J, with 15 bases between the two ends. The germline CDR1 and CDR2 sequences are MGHDK and SYGVNS. DNA for the CDR3: TGTGCCAGCAGTGAATATTCCGGCGCCGGGGGTGAGCAGTTCTTC. Translation gives CASSEYSGAGGEQFF.

V usage is TRBV5-1 and J usage is TRBJ2-7, with TRBD1 as a possible D gene (5 bases). Trimming took 0 bases from V and 5 from J, leaving 9 bases between them. The CDR3 consists of 13 residues. Germline CDR1 is SGHRS and CDR2 is YFSETQ. The CDR3 DNA sequence: TGCGCCAGCAGCTTGGGCCCACAGGACGAGCAGTACTTC. Protein: CASSLGPQDEQYF.

This clone has just a few counts. The chain joins TRBV28 to TRBJ2-7; the D gene is possibly TRBD1 (5 bases). Trimming left V 6 bases short and J 9 bases short, with 15 bases between. Germline lookup yields CDR1 MDHEN and CDR2 SYDVKM. This CDR3 is built from 12 residues. In DNA, the CDR3 is TGTGCCAGCAGCCCAGGCCCCCAGGGGCAGTACTTC. It is translated as CASSPGPQGQYF.

This clone was detected a few times. Other DNA sequences in this specimen translate into the identical CDR3. The chain uses TRBV7-2 and TRBJ2-3, with D unclear. The V and J ends lost 1 base and 3 bases respectively, with 5 bases between them. The CDR3 is 13 amino acids. Germline V gene sequence: CDR1 SGHTA, CDR2 FQGNSA. DNA of the CDR3: TGTGCCAGCAGCTTAGTCCCGACAGATACGCAGTATTTT. It translates to CASSLVPTDTQYF.

The chain carries TRBV19 and TRBJ2-6; the D gene is possibly TRBD1 (6 bases). The CDR3 covers 15 residues. V was trimmed by 4 bases and J by 2 bases, leaving 9 bases between them. Per the germline V gene, CDR1 is LNHDA and CDR2 is SQIVND (reference sequence). CDR3 region: CASSNRGTGANVLTF. Written as DNA, the CDR3 is TGTGCCAGTAGTAATAGGGGGACTGGGGCCAACGTCCTGACTTTC. The variable domain in full, completed from reference TRBV19 and TRBJ2-6, reads DGGITQSPKYLFRKEGQNVTLSCEQNLNHDAMYWYRQDPGQGLRLIYYSQIVNDFQKGDIAEGYSVSREKKESFPLTVTSAQKNPTAFYLCASSNRGTGANVLTFGAGSRLTVL.